This T cell receptor (beta chain) was found in a study of cytomegalovirus exposure and HLA in healthy donors (dated by TCRdb to about 2017). With regard to the full study: An earlier analysis of approximately 640 of the donors reported about 250 Gb of sequence data and more than 90 million unique TCR beta sequences from about 200 million T cells. To study patterns of TCR occurrence, a later analysis re-analyzed previously published TCR beta repertoires from around 660 donors and added high-resolution HLA genotyping. Around 330 gigabases of sequencing data and tens of millions of unique TCR sequences made up an early release that covered some 640 HLA-typed donors. The study was designed to test whether signatures of past pathogen exposure could be identified by cataloging public T cell receptors. The number of typed donors differed by locus: roughly 620-630 for A, B, C, DRB1 and DQB1; about 520 for DQA1; approximately 600 for DPA1; and some 470 for DPB1. An earlier analysis of some 500 of the donors used high-throughput TCR beta sequencing to judge whether each TCR beta V gene segment behaved as functional or pseudogenic. Both class I and class II loci were covered by HLA typing, at four-digit resolution. In a later genetic analysis, genome-wide SNP genotypes for 398 of the 666 donors were used, and that subset was treated as a discovery cohort. To predict cytomegalovirus infection status, the study combined high-throughput TCR immunosequencing, statistical association of individual TCRs with disease status, and machine learning. Using immunosequencing, the study profiled T cell repertoires from about 610 subjects and related those repertoires to cytomegalovirus serostatus. Roughly 5 DR-DQ haplotypes were handled as single units for association and clustering, since linkage in the cohort was strong. Among the 398 genotyped donors, around 81% belonged to the genetic ancestry cluster associated with self-reported Caucasian donors. Along with the roughly 670-subject first cohort, a separate validation cohort of over a hundred different subjects was used. On average, around 240,000 unique TCR beta nucleotide sequences were sequenced per donor among 398 genotyped donors of the cohort, with 15% to 20% of those sequences being non-productive. Donor age, sex, ethnicity and CMV serostatus were compiled together with the repertoire data. All discovery cohort repertoires had been generated using a single sequencing platform. Rather than drawing on any new phenotypic data, the later analysis identified candidate immune exposures from TCR beta sequences and the way those sequences occurred across donors. The full study reports these points: According to the authors, the approach could potentially be generalized to other disease states and immunological phenotypes. In a later genetic analysis, a missense DCLRE1C variant was associated with V-gene and J-gene trimming of TCR beta chains, and the association was replicated in an independent cohort. The earlier analysis of 587 of the donors excluded about 16 rarely observed V segments, including chromosome 9 orphons, because counts were too low. Most TCR sequences were seen in very few donors, while some public TCRs were found in many individuals. A group of highly shared sequence variants was considered likely to be a technical artifact of the sequencing pipeline. The presence/absence analyses assumed that sequencing depth was roughly uniform across donors, and that assumption may not be true. Cytomegalovirus status was reported to be diagnosed by the classifier with high specificity and sensitivity in both the original and validation cohorts. In a later analysis, most CMV-associated TCR beta chains were found to appear HLA-restricted, with HLA associations seemingly driven largely by CMV exposure. In this cohort, only TCR beta chains were sequenced, and detectable features were limited by the absence of alpha or paired-chain data. Several of the top co-occurrence clusters appeared to be linked to parvovirus B19, influenza, CMV and Epstein-Barr virus, according to a later analysis. HLA typing was unavailable for some donors at each locus, so association tests used only the typed subset. According to a later analysis, TCR association rates differed among HLA loci, with DRB1 alleles showing the most associated TCRs and HLA-C alleles showing the fewest. According to a later genetic analysis, donors in an Asian-associated ancestry cluster had fewer N-insertions in productive TCRs than the approximately 700-donor mean. In an earlier analysis of several hundred of the donors, most TCR beta V segments were observed in productive rearrangements about 90% or about 30% of the time, broadly matching IMGT annotations. Three of the identified cytomegalovirus-associated TCR beta chains were confirmed in vitro to be specific for cytomegalovirus antigens. A later analysis associated roughly 17,000 TCR beta sequences with specific HLA alleles at a false discovery rate of 0.05. Linkage disequilibrium might explain the correlated functional status among segregating V segments, but an unknown experimental factor could not be ruled out. Some IMGT-functional V segments, including TRBV6-2 and TRBV6-3, could not be told apart with the 87-base-pair reads, so those segments were excluded. In the study, approximately 160 TCR beta chains were listed as associated with cytomegalovirus. A further reported finding was that TCR beta sequences accurately predicted the HLA-A and HLA-B alleles for most subjects in the first cohort. CMV serostatus was the only immune exposure information available for the cohort. Compared with equally common non-associated chains, HLA-associated TCR beta chains in a later analysis were more clonally expanded and had lower generation probabilities. When HLA alleles, especially DR and DQ, strongly co-occurred, TCR associations were difficult to assign to individual alleles.

The cohort consisted of hundreds of healthy bone marrow donors. At the time of sampling, every cohort member was nominally healthy, though immune exposures that went unrecorded were likely present. The donor was CMV seronegative and belonged to the group of 352 seronegative cohort members. Each donor provided a peripheral blood sample, and peripheral blood mononuclear cells were used for TCR beta sequencing. The Qiagen DNeasy Blood Extraction Kit was used to extract genomic DNA from the blood cell samples. Inclusive of the bounding cysteine and phenylalanine, the CDR3 is 14 residues long. The entry retains the CDR3 DNA only, 42 bases that are in frame from base 1. V trim: 3 bases; J trim: 6 bases; unmatched bases: 7. As encoded in the germline V gene (reference sequence), CDR1 is SGHNT while CDR2 is YYREEE. This clone was counted only a few times. It has no known antigen specificity. The sample holds no much larger clone one base away, and base qualities are not on file.

The protocol used for the library was the immunoSEQ multiplex PCR assay. A mixture of 60 forward primers for TCR Vbeta segments and 13 reverse primers for TCR Jbeta segments was used in the multiplex PCR. Amplification of the CDR3 region of rearranged TCR beta genes was performed with a multiplex PCR assay on genomic DNA. The Illumina HiSeq System was used to sequence the amplified TCR beta libraries as 87-base-pair reads. The paper's data handling went like this. A later analysis counted approximately 74 million unique TCR beta chains across the 666 repertoires, and around 9.9 million of these chains were shared by at least two donors. Raw reads were error-corrected and collapsed into unique sequences by a nearest-neighbor algorithm in which closely related sequences were merged to remove PCR and sequencing errors. CDR3 sequences were aligned to IMGT reference sequences to assign V, D and J gene segments. For a sequence to be retained, a match of at least six nucleotides was required to both a V gene segment and a J gene segment. A rearrangement was called productive if the CDR3 had no stop codons and remained in frame with V and J, and every other rearrangement was called non-productive. Following IMGT convention, CDR3 was defined as the stretch from the second conserved V-encoded cysteine up to the conserved J-encoded phenylalanine. The earlier analysis of about 570 of the donors excluded any sequence lacking an unambiguous match to a single V gene segment. In an earlier analysis of approximately 610 of the donors, V segments were called functional above 56.7% productive rearrangements and were called segregating when the between-donor standard deviation exceeded 5%. To diagnose cytomegalovirus status from the catalog of TCR beta chain sequences, a statistical classification framework was built. V and J gene assignment, in a later analysis, came from comparing TCR nucleotide sequences with IMGT/GENE-DB human TR gene sequences. Using the TCRdist pipeline, a later analysis assigned CDR3 sequences along with most-parsimonious VDJ recombination scenarios. In a later analysis, each TCR beta chain was defined by its CDR3 amino acid sequence together with its V-gene family, and reads lacking a unique V-gene family were excluded. In a later analysis, 450 to 600 highly shared, low-generation-probability nucleotide sequences were removed to address suspected cross-contamination and a sequencing artifact. In a later analysis, a clonal expansion index was calculated for each public chain from normalized within-repertoire ranks of inferred template counts. A later analysis computed generation probabilities with a VDJ recombination model fitted to out-of-frame rearrangements, and checked the results against IGoR. In a later analysis, TCR-TCR, TCR-HLA and TCR-CMV co-occurrence was scored with hypergeometric tests, and a repertoire-size bias correction was applied to TCR pairs. In a later analysis, false discovery rates were estimated by permuting HLA or CMV assignments 20 times. In a later analysis, co-occurring TCRs were grouped using DBSCAN, and TCRdist sequence similarity was added for clustering within HLA-allele-positive subsets. Repertoires with fewer than 30,000 or more than 120,000 public chains were left out of co-occurrence clustering, as were about 5 repertoires with anomalous nucleotide sharing. TCRdb obtained this table from immuneACCESS and retained in-frame rearrangements with V and J assigned. These tables miss some clones; where compared with another copy, unresolved V genes account for less than half of the shortfall, and the remainder is unexplained. The V and J calls and clone size are taken from that table; D and trimming were inferred from the DNA. The sample table contains about 100,000 clones; only one count was recorded for about 81% of them. The ten largest account for roughly 10% of the sample.

This receptor chain uses TRBV5-4 and TRBJ2-3, and TRBD1 matches 7 of the central bases. This TCR was sampled from a man between 50 and 59 years old in good health and CMV-seronegative. Sequencing was performed on PBMCs. DNA sequence: TGTGCCAGCAGCTATCGACAGGGCCACGATACGCAGTATTTT. This encodes CASSYRQGHDTQYF.